Below are 6 T cell receptor beta chains sequenced from a single sample in a study of blood T cell repertoires in COVID-19. Sequenced by immunoSEQ multiplex PCR; TCRdb stores in-frame clones only, minus some. This table holds hundreds of thousands of clones, around 90% found once. The sequenced sample consisted of peripheral blood. These receptors all stem from a man in his 70s with acute or convalescent COVID-19.

The V and J genes are TRBV5-1 and TRBJ1-6; TRBD1 matches at 9 bases. Germline V gene data show CDR1 as SGHRS and CDR2 as YFSETQ. Trimming at V came to 1 base and at J to 9 bases, leaving 11 bases not matched to a gene. CDR3 length: 17 amino acids. CDR3 in amino acids: CASSLYGPGQGGSPLHF. The CDR3 bases are TGCGCCAGCAGCTTGTATGGGCCGGGACAGGGAGGTTCACCCCTCCACTTT.

The J gene is TRBJ2-7, the V gene TRBV2, with TRBD1 identical over 7 bases. Germline V gene lookup returns CDR1 SNHLY and CDR2 FYNNEI. V lost 5 bases and J lost 2; bases outside the gene matches: 6. There are 14 residues in the CDR3. In DNA form, the CDR3 reads TGTGCCAGCAGTCAAAGGACAGGCCCCTACGAGCAGTACTTC. Translating it yields CASSQRTGPYEQYF.

The genes are TRBV15 and TRBJ1-5; D perhaps matches TRBD1 (6 bases). Germline lookup yields CDR1 LNHNV and CDR2 YYDKDF (reference sequence). The CDR3 covers 12 residues. The V and J ends lost 0 bases and 15 bases respectively, with 12 bases between them. For the CDR3, the DNA is TGTGCCACCAGCAGAGATTCGGGGGGCAGGCATTTT. Amino acids: CATSRDSGGRHF. The entire variable domain, with the rest obtained from reference TRBV15 and TRBJ1-5, is as follows: DAMVIQNPRYQVTQFGKPVTLSCSQTLNHNVMYWYQQKSSQAPKLLFHYYDKDFNNEADTPDNFQSRRPNTSFCFLDIRSPGLGDTAMYLCATSRDSGGRHFGDGTRLSIL.

V and J are TRBV5-8 and TRBJ2-2; no reliable D call. This CDR3 is built from 16 residues. Germline V CDR1 and CDR2: SGHTS, YDEGEE. V lost 4 bases to trimming and J lost 1 base, with 14 bases between them. The CDR3 nucleotides read TGTGCCAGCAGCCGACAAAACACAAGGAACACCGGGGAGCTGTTTTTT. It codes for CASSRQNTRNTGELFF.

The chain couples TRBV7-9 to TRBJ2-7; the match to TRBD2 covers 10 bases. Germline V CDR1 and CDR2: SEHNR, FQNEAQ (reference sequence). This CDR3 region has 16 residues. The V gene end was trimmed by 1 base and the J gene end by 7 bases; junction bases not matched to a gene: 10. The chain's CDR3 is CASSLGGVAGGWEQYF. The CDR3 bases are TGTGCCAGCAGCTTAGGTGGGGTAGCGGGAGGCTGGGAGCAGTACTTC.

The chain joins TRBV3-1 (or the pseudogene TRBV3-2) to TRBJ2-5; 15 positions match TRBD2. The CDR3 contains 16 residues. Germline-derived CDR1 and CDR2 are LGHDT and YNNKEL (reference sequence). J lost 3 bases, V lost 4 bases, and 3 bases had no gene match. CDR3 amino acids: CASSLGTSGGKETQYF. For the CDR3, the DNA is TGTGCCAGCAGCCTAGGGACTAGCGGGGGGAAAGAGACCCAGTACTTC.